Below, 11 T cell receptor beta chains from the same sample are listed, as sequenced in a study of blood T cell repertoires in COVID-19. Libraries were prepared by immunoSEQ multiplex PCR; TCRdb keeps only in-frame clonotypes and omits some of them. The sample has 250,000 to 350,000 clones; roughly 84% are singletons. The source material was peripheral blood. All receptors derive from a person between 65 and 80 years old with COVID-19, enrolled during active disease.

V is TRBV19 and J is TRBJ1-3, with 8 bases lining up with TRBD1. The CDR3 has 17 amino acids. The V gene's germline CDR1 is LNHDA and CDR2 SQIVND (reference sequence). V lost 5 bases and J lost 1; bases outside the gene matches: 10. CDR3 loop: CASSPGTGQPSGNTIYF. The CDR3 coding sequence is TGTGCCAGTAGTCCAGGGACAGGTCAACCTTCTGGAAACACCATATATTTT.

The V and J genes are TRBV5-1 and TRBJ2-2; D gene ambiguous. This CDR3 spans 14 amino acids. The germline V and J ends were trimmed by 4 bases and 2 bases, with 9 bases remaining between them. Germline CDR1 SGHRS, CDR2 YFSETQ. The CDR3 nucleotides are TGCGCCAGCAGCCCCACCGGTAACACCGGGGAGCTGTTTTTT. It is translated as CASSPTGNTGELFF.

The chain employs TRBV28 and TRBJ1-2; weak D call: TRBD1 (6 bases). The germline V gene encodes CDR1 MDHEN and CDR2 SYDVKM. The CDR3 extends over 14 amino acids. Trimming took off 1 base at V and 7 bases at J, with 13 bases between the two ends. This chain's CDR3 is CASSLFGGRAGYTF. CDR3 DNA sequence: TGTGCCAGCAGTTTATTCGGGGGGCGCGCTGGCTACACCTTC.

This clone was seen more than once but under ten times. This chain uses TRBV7-2 with TRBJ2-7; maybe TRBD2 (5 bases). Germline V gene lookup returns CDR1 SGHTA and CDR2 FQGNSA. Trimming took off 5 bases at V and 2 bases at J, with 7 bases between the two ends. The CDR3 contains 12 residues. The CDR3 sequence: CASSPGTYEQYF. Written as DNA, the CDR3 is TGTGCCAGCAGCCCGGGGACCTACGAGCAGTACTTC.

The rearrangement uses TRBV4-1 and TRBJ2-5, with a tentative D call TRBD1 (7 bases). Germline V gene data show CDR1 as MGHRA and CDR2 as YSYEKL. Trimming cost V 3 bases and J 5 bases, with 10 bases left between them. The CDR3 spans 13 residues. The CDR3, as DNA: TGCGCCAGCAGCCAGCCAGGGGGGGAGACCCAGTACTTC. Protein: CASSQPGGETQYF.

This sequence joins TRBV30 and TRBJ2-1; D is undetermined. Trimming pared 1 base from V and 0 bases from J, leaving 4 bases between. Germline CDR1 is GTSNPN and CDR2 is SVGIG (reference sequence). The CDR3 is 13 residues long. CDR3: CAWSGSSYNEQFF. DNA of the CDR3: TGTGCCTGGAGTGGTAGCTCCTACAATGAGCAGTTCTTC. Based on the CDR3 plus reference TRBV30 and TRBJ2-1, the full variable domain is SQTIHQWPATLVQPVGSPLSLECTVEGTSNPNLYWYRQAAGRGLQLLFYSVGIGQISSEVPQNLSASRPQDRQFILSSKKLLLSDSGFYLCAWSGSSYNEQFFGPGTRLTVL.

The chain joins TRBV4-3 to TRBJ2-1; 8 bases align to TRBD2. The CDR3 totals 16 residues. V gave up 1 base and J gave up 3 bases; unmatched junction bases: 5. Germline V gives CDR1 LGHNA, CDR2 YSLEER. The chain's CDR3 is CASSQGAGGSYNEQFF. The CDR3 region has the DNA TGCGCCAGCAGCCAAGGTGCGGGGGGAAGCTACAATGAGCAGTTCTTC.

This clone was observed a handful of times. This sequence joins TRBV28 and TRBJ1-1; D not certain. V lost 7 bases and J lost 6, with 15 bases in between. Germline CDR1 MDHEN, CDR2 SYDVKM. The CDR3 length is 13 residues. The CDR3 sequence: CASTLVGVAEAFF. The CDR3 bases are TGTGCCAGCACCCTCGTCGGGGTGGCTGAAGCTTTCTTT.

This rearrangement joins TRBV6-6 to TRBJ1-2; D may be TRBD1 (6 bases). The germline CDR1 and CDR2 sequences are MNHNY and SVGAGI (reference sequence). This CDR3 spans 18 amino acids. Trimming left V 5 bases short and J 7 bases short, with 29 bases between. The CDR3 is CASSLSVASGAIVGGYTF. CDR3 bases: TGTGCCAGCAGTCTCTCCGTCGCTTCAGGGGCCATCGTCGGTGGCTACACCTTC.

The chain carries TRBV29-1 and TRBJ2-3, with a possible D match to TRBD2 (7 bases). The germline gives CDR1 SQVTM, CDR2 ANQGSEA. Trimming took off 7 bases at V and 4 bases at J, with 18 bases between the two ends. There are 14 residues in the CDR3. The CDR3 region is CSGTGGVLSDTQYF. CDR3 coding DNA: TGCAGCGGAACGGGGGGCGTACTATCAGATACGCAGTATTTT.

The gene calls are TRBV19 and TRBJ1-2, with 7 bases aligning to TRBD1. The CDR3 has 14 amino acids. V was pared by 7 bases and J by 4 bases, with 9 bases of the junction left unmatched. Germline loops: CDR1 LNHDA, CDR2 SQIVND (reference sequence). CDR3 sequence (DNA): TGTGCCAGTAAAGACCTGGACAGGCCCTATGGCTACACCTTC. This codes for CASKDLDRPYGYTF.